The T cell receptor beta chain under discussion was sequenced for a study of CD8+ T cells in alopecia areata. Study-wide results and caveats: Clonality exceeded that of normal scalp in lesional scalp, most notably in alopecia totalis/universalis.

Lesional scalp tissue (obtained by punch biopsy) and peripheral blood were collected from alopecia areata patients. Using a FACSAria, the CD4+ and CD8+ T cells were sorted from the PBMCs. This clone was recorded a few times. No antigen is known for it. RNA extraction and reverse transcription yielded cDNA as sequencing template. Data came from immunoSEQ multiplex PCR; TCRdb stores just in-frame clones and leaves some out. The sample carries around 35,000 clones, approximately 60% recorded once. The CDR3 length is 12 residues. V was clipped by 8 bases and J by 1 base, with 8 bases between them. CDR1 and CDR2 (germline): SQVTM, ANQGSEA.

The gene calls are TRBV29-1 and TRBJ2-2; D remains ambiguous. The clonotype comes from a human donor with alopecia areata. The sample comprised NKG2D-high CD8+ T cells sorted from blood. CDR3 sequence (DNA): TGCAGCTCTGGGGTGAACACCGGGGAGCTGTTTTTT. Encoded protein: CSSGVNTGELFF.